The subject of this entry is one T cell receptor (beta chain). Its antigen remains unidentified. The primer mix had 60 Vbeta and 13 Jbeta primers. Method: immunoSEQ multiplex PCR; TCRdb's copy keeps in-frame clones and lacks some. Here the sample spans 210,000 or so clones, approximately 90% being singletons. This CDR3 has 18 residues. CDR1 is LNHDA, CDR2 SQIVND, per germline (reference sequence). V was pared by 4 bases and J by 2 bases, with 9 bases of the junction left unmatched. This sample is drawn from a study of cytomegalovirus exposure and HLA in healthy donors. Study observations and caveats: Indistinguishable V segments, including TRBV6-2 and TRBV6-3, were excluded.

What was sequenced was PBMCs. This TCR came from a young woman in good health and CMV-seronegative. The chain is built from TRBV19 and TRBJ1-5, with 12 bases aligning to TRBD1. The CDR3 region is CASSTGGDRGLGNQPQHF. The CDR3 DNA follows: TGTGCCAGTAGTACTGGTGGGGACAGGGGGCTTGGCAATCAGCCCCAGCATTTT.